This entry features one T cell receptor beta chain sequence. Its antigen is unknown. The CDR3 contains 15 residues. V dropped 2 bases and J dropped 5 bases, with 16 bases sitting between them. Germline V CDR1 and CDR2: SGHTA, FQGNSA. This sample stems from a study of blood T cells in healthy people across ages. Study-level points and caveats: Whereas aged donors had fewer naive CD4+ cells, long-lived donors had more of them and higher diversity.

Next came a second PCR, run for roughly 6 to 11 cycles, which used a sample-barcoded 5' primer along with a J-beta primer mix. MiXCR, run by TCRdb on the 5' RACE reads, gives a single entry per CDR3 protein. Of 650,000 to 950,000 distinct CDR3 sequences in the sample, 40% to 50% were seen once. The sequencing input was blood. The genes are TRBV7-2 and TRBJ2-7; either TRBD1 or TRBD2 may supply D (5 bases each). The TCR comes from a man in his 60s in good health. The CDR3 protein is CASSLPRRGRNEQYF. DNA for the CDR3: TGTGCCAGCAGCTTACCCCGTAGGGGACGGAACGAGCAGTACTTC. The entire variable domain, with the rest obtained from reference TRBV7-2 and TRBJ2-7, is as follows: GAGVSQSPSNKVTEKGKDVELRCDPISGHTALYWYRQSLGQGLEFLIYFQGNSAPDKSGLPSDRFSAERTGGSVSTLTIQRTQQEDSAVYLCASSLPRRGRNEQYFGPGTRLTVT.